The 28 T cell receptor beta chains below come from one sample, sequenced in a study of OX40 agonist ivuxolimab in advanced cancers. Clones were read by immunoSEQ multiplex PCR, and TCRdb kept only the in-frame ones, dropping some. The sample holds 57,000 or so clones, about 92% seen once. Specimen: CD4+ or CD8+ T cells sorted from blood, collected in a trial of the OX40 agonist ivuxolimab. The receptors originated from an adult with an advanced solid tumor such as melanoma, head and neck, liver or kidney cancer.

The chain employs TRBV6-6 and TRBJ2-7; 9 positions agree with TRBD1. Germline V gives CDR1 MNHNY, CDR2 SVGAGI (reference sequence). CDR3 length: 13 amino acids. The trim removed 5 bases at V and 4 bases at J, leaving 3 bases unmatched. CDR3 coding DNA: TGTGCCAGCAGTACCGGGACAGGGTACGAGCAGTACTTC. It encodes CASSTGTGYEQYF.

The chain recombines TRBV14 with TRBJ2-5; D not resolved. Germline CDR1 SGHDN, CDR2 FVKESK. V gave up 3 bases and J gave up 3 bases, with 5 bases separating them. The CDR3 runs 12 residues. This chain's CDR3 is CASSHSEETQYF. DNA for the CDR3: TGTGCCAGCAGCCACTCGGAAGAGACCCAGTACTTC. Full variable domain (rest looked up from reference TRBV14 and TRBJ2-5): EAGVTQFPSHSVIEKGQTVTLRCDPISGHDNLYWYRRVMGKEIKFLLHFVKESKQDESGMPNNRFLAERTGGTYSTLKVQPAELEDSGVYFCASSHSEETQYFGPGTRLLVL.

The genes are TRBV19 and TRBJ1-5, with 7 bases lining up with TRBD1. This CDR3 spans 17 amino acids. Trimming cost V 4 bases and J 4 bases; bases outside gene matches: 13. Per germline, CDR1 LNHDA and CDR2 SQIVND (reference sequence). The CDR3 nucleotides are TGTGCCAGTAGTAGAGGACAGGATTCTTCCCAAAATCAGCCCCAGCATTTT. Its protein is CASSRGQDSSQNQPQHF.

The chain carries TRBV2 and TRBJ2-3, with D possibly being TRBD1 (6 bases). The germline V and J ends were trimmed by 3 bases and 2 bases, with 9 bases remaining between them. This CDR3 comprises 14 residues. Looked up from germline, CDR1 is SNHLY and CDR2 is FYNNEI. Here the CDR3 DNA reads TGTGCCAGCAGTGAGCAGGGGAACACAGATACGCAGTATTTT. Protein: CASSEQGNTDTQYF.

The chain joins TRBV4-1 to TRBJ2-5; weak D call: TRBD1 (6 bases). The V gene lost 0 bases and the J gene lost 4 bases, with 12 bases spanning the gap. The CDR3 covers 15 residues. Germline V gene sequence: CDR1 MGHRA, CDR2 YSYEKL. CDR3 region: CASSQDPPRGETQYF. As DNA, the CDR3 is TGCGCCAGCAGCCAAGATCCCCCCAGGGGAGAGACCCAGTACTTC.

The chain combines TRBV7-9 with TRBJ1-2, with no clear D. There are 14 residues in the CDR3. V dropped 2 bases and J dropped 3 bases, with 10 bases sitting between them. Germline CDR1 SEHNR, CDR2 FQNEAQ (reference sequence). The CDR3 nucleotides read TGTGCCAGCAGCTTATCGCAGCGGGACTATGGCTACACCTTC. Its translation: CASSLSQRDYGYTF.

The chain recombines TRBV5-4 with TRBJ2-1; TRBD2 aligns across 9 bases. Trimming at V came to 7 bases and at J to 8 bases, leaving 10 bases not matched to a gene. This CDR3 has 14 residues. CDR1 and CDR2 from the germline V gene are SGHNT and YYREEE (reference sequence). The CDR3 loop is CASPIAGGRDEQFF. CDR3 nucleotide sequence: TGTGCCAGCCCAATTGCGGGGGGGCGGGATGAGCAGTTCTTC.

V is TRBV7-3 and J is TRBJ2-1; 9 nucleotides match TRBD2. Germline CDR1 is SGHTA and CDR2 is FQGTGA. There are 15 residues in the CDR3. Trimming took 0 bases from V and 4 from J; bases not matched to a gene: 1. The chain's CDR3 is CASSLTSGGYNEQFF. Written as DNA, the CDR3 is TGTGCCAGCAGCTTAACTAGCGGGGGTTACAATGAGCAGTTCTTC.

V usage is TRBV30 and J usage is TRBJ1-1; D not certain. V was cut by 4 bases and J by 3 bases, with 15 bases left in between. The CDR3 length is 14 residues. CDR1 and CDR2 from the germline V gene are GTSNPN and SVGIG (reference sequence). DNA of the CDR3: TGTGCCTGGACCGGAGGACGAGGGCACACTGAAGCTTTCTTT. The encoded protein is CAWTGGRGHTEAFF.

This clone occurred once. The J gene is TRBJ1-1, the V gene TRBV5-4; a weak D match, TRBD1 (6 bases). V was clipped by 3 bases and J by 0 bases, with 12 bases between them. The CDR3 is 15 residues long. CDR1 is SGHNT, CDR2 YYREEE, per germline (reference sequence). The CDR3 nucleotides read TGTGCCAGCAGCTCTCGGACAGACATGAACACTGAAGCTTTCTTT. It codes for CASSSRTDMNTEAFF.

This clone has a single count. The chain uses TRBV7-2 and TRBJ2-4; D ambiguous. Trimming pared 1 base from V and 1 base from J, leaving 5 bases between. Germline CDR1 SGHTA, CDR2 FQGNSA. The CDR3 covers 14 residues. The CDR3 bases are TGTGCCAGCAGCTTAGGGGCTGCCAAAAACATTCAGTACTTC. As protein: CASSLGAAKNIQYF.

This clone was found once. J is TRBJ1-5 and V is TRBV11-2; 7 bases are shared with TRBD1. This CDR3 region has 15 residues. Germline assignment: CDR1 SGHAT and CDR2 FQNNGV. The trim removed 1 base at V and 5 bases at J, leaving 5 bases unmatched. CDR3 loop: CASSLAGQRHQPQHF. The CDR3 bases are TGTGCCAGCAGCTTAGCGGGACAGAGGCATCAGCCCCAGCATTTT.

This rearrangement joins TRBV10-3 to TRBJ2-7; 12 bases are a match to TRBD2. With 0 bases clipped from V and 5 bases from J, the junction kept 8 bases outside the gene matches. Germline V lookup: CDR1 ENHRY, CDR2 SYGVKD. CDR3 length equals 17 residues. The CDR3 bases are TGTGCCATCAGTGAGTCGAGCCGGACTAGCGGGAAAAACGAGCAGTACTTC. This encodes CAISESSRTSGKNEQYF.

The chain combines TRBV30 with TRBJ2-7, with 8 bases lining up with TRBD1. Germline CDR1 and CDR2: GTSNPN and SVGIG (reference sequence). V shed 3 bases and J 3 bases; nucleotides not matched to a gene: 7. The CDR3 loop spans 14 amino acids. This CDR3 is CAWRGQGAGYEQYF. The CDR3 DNA sequence: TGTGCCTGGAGAGGTCAGGGGGCAGGCTACGAGCAGTACTTC.

This clone appeared a single time. The rearrangement uses TRBV7-2 and TRBJ2-6; no firm D call. V lost 4 bases and J lost 2, with 0 bases in between. This CDR3 has 12 amino acids. From germline, CDR1 is SGHTA and CDR2 FQGNSA. Written as DNA, the CDR3 is TGTGCCAGCAGCTCTGGGGCCAACGTCCTGACTTTC. Translation gives CASSSGANVLTF.

J is TRBJ2-5 and V is TRBV5-1, with 10 bases identical to TRBD1. Germline values: CDR1 SGHRS, CDR2 YFSETQ. The CDR3 totals 17 residues. V was pared by 4 bases and J by 1 base, with 10 bases of the junction left unmatched. The CDR3 DNA reads as TGCGCCAGCAGCCAGACCGGGACAGGGGAGATCCAAGAGACCCAGTACTTC. Its translation is CASSQTGTGEIQETQYF.

The chain recombines TRBV6-6 with TRBJ2-7, with TRBD2 matching 12 bases. With V trimmed by 6 bases and J by 5 bases, 11 bases remained unmatched. The CDR3 extends over 16 amino acids. Per the germline V gene, CDR1 is MNHNY and CDR2 is SVGAGI (reference sequence). The CDR3 here is CASRPSGRAFGDEQYF. For the CDR3, the DNA is TGTGCCAGCAGGCCTAGCGGGAGGGCCTTTGGTGACGAGCAGTACTTC.

This sequence joins TRBV7-9 and TRBJ1-2; the D is unclear. The CDR3 spans 13 residues. V lost 5 bases and J 5 bases, leaving 12 bases between the germline ends. In germline, CDR1 is SEHNR, CDR2 FQNEAQ (reference sequence). CDR3 region: CASSPQDRYGYTF. In nucleotides, the CDR3 is TGTGCCAGCAGCCCGCAGGATCGGTATGGCTACACCTTC.

The chain joins TRBV27 to TRBJ1-3; 7 nucleotides align to TRBD1. The CDR3 loop spans 12 amino acids. Germline-derived CDR1 and CDR2 are MNHEY and SMNVEV (reference sequence). With V trimmed by 4 bases and J by 8 bases, 2 bases remained unmatched. For the CDR3, the DNA is TGTGCCAGCAGTTCCGACAGGGACACCATATATTTT. Translating it yields CASSSDRDTIYF.

The chain employs TRBV6-1 and TRBJ2-7; TRBD1 aligns across 10 bases. The CDR3 spans 15 residues. V was pared by 5 bases and J by 4 bases, with 8 bases of the junction left unmatched. The germline V gene encodes CDR1 MNHNS and CDR2 SASEGT. The CDR3 is CASSPAGTGEYEQYF. The CDR3 DNA reads as TGTGCCAGCAGTCCCGCCGGGACAGGGGAGTACGAGCAGTACTTC.

The chain links TRBV18 to TRBJ2-1; 10 bases agree with TRBD1. V lost 3 bases and J lost 5; bases outside the gene matches: 7. Germline V gene lookup returns CDR1 KGHSH and CDR2 LQKENI. The CDR3 length is 16 residues. The CDR3 DNA reads as TGTGCCAGCTCACCTACTGCGGGGACAGGGGACAATGAGCAGTTCTTC. It translates to CASSPTAGTGDNEQFF.

V usage is TRBV5-4 and J usage is TRBJ1-1; D uncertain. Germline V lookup: CDR1 SGHNT, CDR2 YYREEE (reference sequence). The CDR3 covers 16 residues. Trimming cost V 0 bases and J 3 bases, with 15 bases left between them. The CDR3 loop is CASSLAGPRRDTEAFF. The CDR3 DNA reads TGTGCCAGCAGCTTGGCCGGGCCTCGGCGGGACACTGAAGCTTTCTTT.

The rearrangement links TRBV6-1 to TRBJ2-7, with D unresolved. Deletions cut 5 bases from V and 2 bases from J, with 16 bases between. This CDR3 has 15 residues. Germline CDR1 reads MNHNS; CDR2 reads SASEGT. CDR3 sequence reads: CASSIDPSRTYEQYF. The DNA for the CDR3 is TGTGCCAGCAGTATCGACCCCTCTCGGACCTACGAGCAGTACTTC.

The chain joins TRBV5-1 to TRBJ2-5; the D gene is possibly TRBD2 (6 bases). V gave up 6 bases and J gave up 2 bases, with 11 bases separating them. The germline V gene encodes CDR1 SGHRS and CDR2 YFSETQ. There are 13 residues in the CDR3. CDR3 protein: CASTRDLQETQYF. CDR3 nucleotide sequence: TGCGCCAGCACGCGGGACTTACAAGAGACCCAGTACTTC.

The chain recombines TRBV7-2 with TRBJ2-1, with D hard to call. CDR1 is SGHTA, CDR2 FQGNSA, per germline. Trimming stripped 5 bases from V and 5 bases from J, with 10 bases between. The CDR3 is 13 residues long. CDR3 nucleotides: TGTGCCAGCAGCCCACCCACTGACAATGAGCAGTTCTTC. Translation gives CASSPPTDNEQFF.

V gene TRBV11-2 combines with J gene TRBJ2-7; the match to TRBD1 covers 10 bases. CDR1 is SGHAT, CDR2 FQNNGV, per germline. This CDR3 comprises 16 residues. Unmatched junction bases numbered 7, after V lost 5 bases and J lost 0 bases. DNA for the CDR3: TGTGCCAGCAGCCTCCGGGACAGGGGCCGCTCCTACGAGCAGTACTTC. This translates into CASSLRDRGRSYEQYF.

The CDR3: CASSPPSMDLSSYNEQFF. CDR3 coding DNA: TGTGCCAGCAGCCCTCCGTCTATGGATCTAAGCTCCTACAATGAGCAGTTCTTC. This rearrangement joins TRBV5-4 to TRBJ2-1; D is unresolved. V shed 4 bases and J shed 0 bases, with 20 bases lying between them. There are 18 residues in the CDR3. Germline V CDR1 and CDR2: SGHNT, YYREEE (reference sequence).

The chain couples TRBV4-2 to TRBJ1-4, with 8 bases aligning to TRBD1. Germline V gene lookup returns CDR1 LGHNA and CDR2 YNFKEQ. With V trimmed by 5 bases and J by 4 bases, 3 bases remained unmatched. The CDR3 contains 14 residues. In nucleotides, the CDR3 is TGTGCCAGCAGCACGGGACAGGATAATGAAAAACTGTTTTTT. As protein: CASSTGQDNEKLFF.